This is a list of T cell receptor beta chains from one sample in a study of blood T cells in healthy people across ages. TCRdb reanalysed the 5' RACE reads using MiXCR and keeps one entry per CDR3 protein. The repertoire holds 750,000 to 950,000 distinct CDR3 sequences, with approximately 55% as singletons. The material sequenced was blood. The receptors were gathered from an older man in good health. CDR3s include the opening cysteine and the closing phenylalanine or tryptophan. A D gene is named only where the DNA matches it firmly. Some rows have no size entry. The others give once, few or many, or a class for an expanded clone.

size: -; D: -; J: TRBJ2-3; V: TRBV5-6; DNA: TGTGCCAGCAGCTCCTTACCTCCGGGATCCTACACAGATACGCAGTATTTT; CDR3: CASSSLPPGSYTDTQYF
size: -; D: -; J: TRBJ2-1; V: TRBV6-2/TRBV6-3; DNA: TGTGCCAGCAGTTACATGTCGGGGCAGTTCTTC; CDR3: CASSYMSGQFF
size: -; D: TRBD2; J: TRBJ2-7; V: TRBV20-1; DNA: TGCAGTGCTCGAACGGCTAGCGGGTTCACTACCTACGAGCAGTACTTC; CDR3: CSARTASGFTTYEQYF
size: few; D: TRBD2; J: TRBJ2-1; V: TRBV30; DNA: TGTGCCTGGAGCCGAGGGAGCGGGATTTACAATGAGCAGTTCTTC; CDR3: CAWSRGSGIYNEQFF
size: -; D: -; J: TRBJ2-6; V: TRBV15; DNA: TGTGCCACCAGCCCACAGAGTCCTGGGGCCAACGTCCTGACTTTC; CDR3: CATSPQSPGANVLTF
size: few; D: TRBD1; J: TRBJ2-4; V: TRBV3-1; DNA: TGTGCCAGCAGCCACCCGAATAAGGGGACAGGGGCGAGTGGAATTCAGTACTTC; CDR3: CASSHPNKGTGASGIQYF
size: -; D: -; J: TRBJ1-1; V: TRBV6-2/TRBV6-3; DNA: TGTGCCGGCAGTTACAGACAGTCCACTGAAGCTTTCTTT; CDR3: CAGSYRQSTEAFF
size: -; D: -; J: TRBJ2-1; V: TRBV29-1; DNA: TGCAGCGTGGTGAGCGGCCCGATATCCTACAATGAGCAGTTCTTC; CDR3: CSVVSGPISYNEQFF
size: -; D: -; J: TRBJ2-3; V: TRBV5-1; DNA: TGCGCCAGCAGCTTGGGACAGATAGATTTCAGATACGCGTATTTT; CDR3: CASSLGQIDFRYAYF
size: -; D: TRBD1; J: TRBJ2-7; V: TRBV29-1; DNA: TGCAGCGCTGGACGACAGGGGGCGCAGTACGAGCAGTACTTC; CDR3: CSAGRQGAQYEQYF
size: few; D: -; J: TRBJ1-5; V: TRBV7-9; DNA: TGTGCCAGCAGCTTATCGCAGGGAATAAGTCAGCCCCAGCATTTT; CDR3: CASSLSQGISQPQHF
size: -; D: -; J: TRBJ2-7; V: TRBV7-3; DNA: TGTGCCAGCAGCTTAAGGAGAGGCGGGGACAATGAGCAGTACTTC; CDR3: CASSLRRGGDNEQYF
size: -; D: -; J: TRBJ2-7; V: TRBV6-2/TRBV6-3; DNA: TGTGCCAGCAGTTACGGCGGGGCCCCCTACGAGCAGTACTTC; CDR3: CASSYGGAPYEQYF
size: -; D: -; J: TRBJ1-2; V: TRBV10-3; DNA: TGTGCCATCGGTGAACGAGAGATTCACTATGGCTACACCTTC; CDR3: CAIGEREIHYGYTF
size: -; D: TRBD1; J: TRBJ2-5; V: TRBV3-1; DNA: TGTGCCAGCAGCCACGGACAGGGACGTGCGGAGACCCAGTACTTC; CDR3: CASSHGQGRAETQYF
size: -; D: TRBD1; J: TRBJ1-5; V: TRBV19; DNA: TGTGCCAGTAGTTTAAGACCGGGACAGGGGACTAGCAATCAGCCCCAGCATTTT; CDR3: CASSLRPGQGTSNQPQHF
size: -; D: -; J: TRBJ2-5; V: TRBV2; DNA: TGTGCCAGCAGGAAGGAGGGAGGAGAGACCCAGTACTTC; CDR3: CASRKEGGETQYF
size: -; D: TRBD2; J: TRBJ2-3; V: TRBV19; DNA: TGTGCCAGTCGGAATCGTGAGGGAGGGACAGATACGCAGTATTTT; CDR3: CASRNREGGTDTQYF
size: few; D: -; J: TRBJ2-7; V: TRBV20-1; DNA: TGCAGTGCTAGAGAGCCGGGGGCGAAGAACGAGCAGTACTTC; CDR3: CSAREPGAKNEQYF
size: few; D: -; J: TRBJ2-3; V: TRBV9; DNA: TGTGCCAGCAGCGTAGGACTGGAGCACAGATACGCGTATTTT; CDR3: CASSVGLEHRYAYF
size: once; D: -; J: TRBJ1-2; V: TRBV20-1; DNA: TGCAGTGCTAGAGATCCCAGGGCCTATGGCTACACCTTC; CDR3: CSARDPRAYGYTF
size: -; D: -; J: TRBJ1-4; V: TRBV12-3/TRBV12-4; DNA: TGTGCCAGCAGCACTTGGGCGGAGAGGACTAATGAAAAACTGTTTTTT; CDR3: CASSTWAERTNEKLFF
size: once; D: -; J: TRBJ2-2; V: TRBV7-3; DNA: TGTGCCAGCAGCTTAAGCTCCAACGGGGAGCTGTTTTTT; CDR3: CASSLSSNGELFF
size: -; D: TRBD2; J: TRBJ2-1; V: TRBV27; DNA: TGTGCCAGCAGCCCTACCGGGGGACTAGCGGCCAATGAGCAGTTCTTC; CDR3: CASSPTGGLAANEQFF
size: -; D: -; J: TRBJ2-4; V: TRBV24-1; DNA: TGTGCCACCAGTGACCGGTACATTCAGTACTTC; CDR3: CATSDRYIQYF
size: -; D: -; J: TRBJ2-1; V: TRBV28; DNA: TGTGCCAGCAGGACAGGACCTGCAACTAATGAGCAGTTCTTC; CDR3: CASRTGPATNEQFF
size: few; D: -; J: TRBJ1-1; V: TRBV12-3/TRBV12-4; DNA: TGTGCCAGCAGTTTAGGCGGAGGGGGGAACACTGAAGCTTTCTTT; CDR3: CASSLGGGGNTEAFF
size: -; D: TRBD2; J: TRBJ2-7; V: TRBV5-1; DNA: TGCGCCAGCAGCCCCGGGACTAGCGGGAGGGCCCTGGATGAGCAGTACTTC; CDR3: CASSPGTSGRALDEQYF
size: -; D: -; J: TRBJ1-1; V: TRBV7-9; DNA: TGTGCCAGCAGCAACCGGGACAAACCCACTGAAGCTTTCTTT; CDR3: CASSNRDKPTEAFF
size: many; D: -; J: TRBJ2-7; V: TRBV20-1; DNA: TGCAGTGCTAGATGGGGGGCCGTCTCCTACGAGCAGTACTTC; CDR3: CSARWGAVSYEQYF
size: few; D: -; J: TRBJ2-3; V: TRBV6-6; DNA: TGTGCCAGCAGTTACTCTTTCACAGATACGCAGTATTTT; CDR3: CASSYSFTDTQYF
size: -; D: TRBD2; J: TRBJ2-5; V: TRBV25-1; DNA: TGTGCCAGCAGCCCGCCACGGGGGGTAGAGACCCAGTACTTC; CDR3: CASSPPRGVETQYF
size: -; D: TRBD2; J: TRBJ2-3; V: TRBV5-1; DNA: TGCGCCAGCAGCTTGGCACCCTCCCGGACTAGCGGGAGGTCAGATACGCAGTATTTT; CDR3: CASSLAPSRTSGRSDTQYF
size: few; D: TRBD1; J: TRBJ2-1; V: TRBV6-1; DNA: TGTGCCAGCAGCGGGACAGGGGCTAGGAGTGAGCAGTTCTTC; CDR3: CASSGTGARSEQFF
size: -; D: -; J: TRBJ1-2; V: TRBV5-1; DNA: TGCGCCAGCAGCTTGGGAGGGTTCTCTGGCTACACCTTC; CDR3: CASSLGGFSGYTF
size: few; D: -; J: TRBJ2-7; V: TRBV6-5; DNA: TGTGCCAGCAGTTACTCCGCCGGATCCTACGAGCAGTACTTC; CDR3: CASSYSAGSYEQYF
size: few; D: TRBD2; J: TRBJ2-7; V: TRBV9; DNA: TGTGCCAGCAGCGCCGGGGAGGGAATCTCCTACGAGCAGTACTTC; CDR3: CASSAGEGISYEQYF
size: few; D: TRBD2; J: TRBJ2-1; V: TRBV24-1; DNA: TGTGCCACCAGTGACAGGACTAGCGGGAGATACAATGAGCAGTTCTTC; CDR3: CATSDRTSGRYNEQFF
size: few; D: TRBD2; J: TRBJ2-1; V: TRBV20-1; DNA: TGCAGTGCTAGGCCGGGACTAGCGGTGAACAATGAGCAGTTCTTC; CDR3: CSARPGLAVNNEQFF
size: few; D: TRBD1; J: TRBJ1-1; V: TRBV20-1; DNA: TGCAGTGCGCAACAGGGGGCCTCTGAAGCTTTCTTT; CDR3: CSAQQGASEAFF
size: few; D: -; J: TRBJ2-3; V: TRBV6-4; DNA: TGTGCCAGCAGTGACTCTGAAGTCAGCTCAATGGACAGATACGCGTATTTT; CDR3: CASSDSEVSSMDRYAYF
size: -; D: -; J: TRBJ1-2; V: TRBV20-1; DNA: TGCAGTGCGGGGCCGGGTCAAAACTATGGCTACACCTTC; CDR3: CSAGPGQNYGYTF
size: -; D: -; J: TRBJ2-4; V: TRBV24-1; DNA: TGTGCCACCAGTGATCCCGGGAGTCCCAAAAACATTCAGTACTTC; CDR3: CATSDPGSPKNIQYF